This TCR beta chain derives from a study of beta chain features in type 1 diabetes. Study observations and caveats: Among all four CD4+ subsets, Type 1 diabetes patients had TCRB CDR3s that were moderately but significantly shorter. Compared with healthy donors, patients appeared to share more similar naive, central memory and regulatory TCRB repertoires.

Of the isolated RNA, all was reverse transcribed, and so the sequenced material was expressed TCRB transcripts. The protocol was immunoSEQ multiplex PCR, while the TCRdb copy is restricted to in-frame clones and leaves out a portion. This table has about 240,000 clones, about 15% appearing once. This clone was picked up a small number of times. Its antigen is as yet unknown. This CDR3 is built from 13 residues. V shed 5 bases and J shed 7 bases, with 14 bases lying between them. Germline values: CDR1 SNHLY, CDR2 FYNNEI. This TCR came from a man in his thirties or forties with type 1 diabetes. The chain is built from TRBV2 and TRBJ1-2; D is unclear. Sequencing input: naive CD4+ T cells from blood. This CDR3 is CASSPTEGGGYTF. The CDR3 coding sequence is TGTGCCAGCAGTCCCACAGAGGGTGGTGGCTACACCTTC.